Detailed here is one TCR beta chain. Its specificity is unknown. This sample is part of a study of graft-versus-host responses after intestinal transplantation. As for the study in general: Grafts that recipients had were multivisceral, liver-intestinal, or isolated intestinal transplants. Overall study findings and caveats: GvH clones surfaced in recipient marrow, some emerging earlier in ileum or blood. High graft-versus-host to host-versus-graft clonal ratios were found in allografts of patients who had graft-donor T cell macrochimerism.

Measured with immunoSEQ multiplex PCR; TCRdb has only the in-frame clones, and not every one. The top ten hold about 0.11% of the sample, which has about 120,000 clones, 85% to 95% seen once. Trimming cost V 2 bases and J 8 bases, with 12 bases left between them. This CDR3 region has 13 residues. Germline V lookup: CDR1 SEHNR, CDR2 FQNEAQ (reference sequence). The origin of this receptor is a human donor who received an intestinal transplant. The gene calls are TRBV7-9 and TRBJ1-1; D gene uncertain. The material sequenced was unstimulated CD4+ T cells sorted from spleen or lymph node cells, taken before intestinal transplant. The CDR3 nucleotides read TGTGCCAGCAGCTTACCCCCCGGCCCCGAAGCTTTCTTT. Protein sequence: CASSLPPGPEAFF.